This entry lists 5 T cell receptor beta chains sequenced from one sample in a study of neurological immune-mediated disorders. One entry per CDR3 protein, called by TCRdb with MiXCR from the 5' RACE reads. Of tens of thousands of distinct CDR3 sequences in the sample, about 3.1% were seen once. Sequencing input: PBMCs. These TCRs come from a woman between 25 and 40 years old with multiple sclerosis.

This clonotype was counted ten times or more. The gene calls are TRBV11-2 and TRBJ2-5, with 9 bases aligning to TRBD1. The J segment lost 6 bases and the V segment lost 5 bases, leaving 7 bases of the junction unmatched. The CDR3 is 14 amino acids. Germline CDR1 and CDR2: SGHAT and FQNNGV. CDR3 nucleotide sequence: TGTGCCAGCAGCGCAACAGGGGGCGGGAAGACCCAGTACTTC. It translates to CASSATGGGKTQYF. Drawing the rest from reference TRBV11-2 and TRBJ2-5, the complete variable domain is EAGVAQSPRYKIIEKRQSVAFWCNPISGHATLYWYQQILGQGPKLLIQFQNNGVVDDSQLPKDRFSAERLKGVDSTLKIQPAKLEDSAVYLCASSATGGGKTQYFGPGTRLLVL.

V usage is TRBV18 and J usage is TRBJ1-5; no firm D call. V was pared by 2 bases and J by 6 bases, with 8 bases between. The CDR3 is 13 residues long. Germline V lookup: CDR1 KGHSH, CDR2 LQKENI. The chain's CDR3 is CASSPGEGQPQHF. The DNA for the CDR3 is TGTGCCAGCTCACCAGGGGAAGGTCAGCCCCAGCATTTT.

This clonotype came up many times. The chain has TRBV7-2 and TRBJ2-1; TRBD2 matches 10 bases. V lost 6 bases and J lost 8; bases outside the gene matches: 7. Germline CDR1 and CDR2: SGHTA and FQGNSA. This CDR3 comprises 14 residues. CDR3: CASRRSGGADEQFF. For the CDR3, the DNA is TGTGCCAGCAGGAGGAGCGGGGGGGCCGATGAGCAGTTCTTC.

Many counts were recorded for this clonotype. Relative to the germline gene, one junction end is altered; a read error may explain this. The V and J genes are TRBV28 and TRBJ1-5; 8 nucleotides match TRBD1. The CDR3 runs 18 residues. Per germline, CDR1 MDHEN and CDR2 SYDVKM. The CDR3 protein is CASSLLSIRQGPNQPQNF. The CDR3 DNA reads TGTGCCAGCAGTTTGCTATCGATTAGACAGGGGCCGAATCAGCCCCAGAATTTT.

This clonotype was seen repeatedly, ten times or more. The J gene is TRBJ2-1, the V gene TRBV7-9; 11 bases fit TRBD2. The V gene end was trimmed by 3 bases and the J gene end by 0 bases; junction bases not matched to a gene: 7. CDR3 length equals 18 residues. Germline V CDR1 and CDR2: SEHNR, FQNEAQ (reference sequence). The CDR3 coding sequence is TGTGCCAGCAGCTTTCCCGGGACTAGCGGTAGCTCCTACAATGAGCAGTTCTTC. This codes for CASSFPGTSGSSYNEQFF.